This T cell receptor (beta chain) was sequenced for a study of CD8+CD57+ T cells in acquired aplastic anemia (dated by TCRdb to 2016 to 2018). In the study overall: On average, sorted CD4+ and CD8+ cells yielded around 3.5 ug of extracted DNA, with a range of roughly 0.18 to 27.4 ug.

Profiling of TCR beta VDJ combinations and CDR3 sequences used genomic DNA as the template. An Illumina HiSeq 2000 was used for TCR repertoire sequencing. Per the source publication's procedure: Repertoire assessment relied on Simpson's diversity index, CDR3 size and DJ length profiles, and TRBV/TRBJ rearrangement plots. The immunodominant clone was defined as the most abundant DNA sequence in deep sequencing data. CDR3 amino acid sequences were checked for sharing across subjects and were also compared against the VDJdb database and published repertoires. Clones were called with MiXCR by TCRdb after fastp trimmed the public reads at Q25, and only in-frame beta chains were retained. Under each unique CDR3 protein, matching rows form one entry showing the most common genes and DNA. It is TCRdb's table, rather than the study itself, that gives the V and J calls and clone size. A total of more than 150,000 distinct CDR3 sequences appear in this sample, 50% to 75% of them only once. Under 60% of the sample is taken by the ten largest.

TCR repertoires of sorted CD4+ and CD8+ blood T cells from severe aplastic anemia patients and healthy subjects were deep-sequenced in the study. Ficoll-Paque density gradient centrifugation was used to isolate peripheral blood mononuclear cells. Before DNA was extracted, CD4+ and CD8+ T cells were sorted using either FACS or magnetic beads. The CDR3 goes from the cysteine to the phenylalanine over 14 residues. Only the CDR3 part of the read is kept: 42 bases, read in frame from the first base. Per the germline V gene, SGHVS is the CDR1 and FNYEAQ is the CDR2. V lost 4 bases and J lost 7 bases, and the count of bases not matched to a germline gene is 3. As to this clonotype: The specificity of this receptor is unknown. Base quality data are lacking; no much larger clone is found one base away.

Results the study describes overall, beyond this receptor: CD8+ Simpson's diversity did not differ significantly between patients and healthy controls (P=0.060). Roughly 29 CD8+ CDR3 sequences were shared between patients and controls but appeared highly expressed in patients and within their immunodominant clones.

The sequence was obtained from a human donor with severe aplastic anemia or a healthy control (not recorded which). Specimen: sorted CD4+, CD8+, or CD8+CD57+ T cells (not recorded which) from PBMCs. The receptor chain draws on TRBV7-6 and TRBJ2-1; TRBD1 lines up with 11 middle nucleotides. The nucleotide sequence reads as follows: TGTGCCAGCAGCTCCTGGGACAGGGGGAATGAGCAGTTCTTC. Its amino acids are CASSSWDRGNEQFF.